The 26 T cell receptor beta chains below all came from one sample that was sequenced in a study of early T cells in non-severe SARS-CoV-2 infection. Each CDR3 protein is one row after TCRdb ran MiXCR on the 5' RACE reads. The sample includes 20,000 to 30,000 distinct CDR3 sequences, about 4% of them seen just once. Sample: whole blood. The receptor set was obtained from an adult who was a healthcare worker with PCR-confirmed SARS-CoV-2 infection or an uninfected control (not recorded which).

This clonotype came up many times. CDR3: CASATDSYTGELFF. CDR3 bases: TGTGCCAGTGCGACCGACAGTTACACCGGGGAGCTGTTTTTT. The chain uses TRBV3-1 and TRBJ2-2, with D possibly being TRBD1 (5 bases). The CDR3 is 14 amino acids. Germline values: CDR1 LGHDT, CDR2 YNNKEL (reference sequence). Trimming took off 9 bases at V and 3 bases at J, with 14 bases between the two ends.

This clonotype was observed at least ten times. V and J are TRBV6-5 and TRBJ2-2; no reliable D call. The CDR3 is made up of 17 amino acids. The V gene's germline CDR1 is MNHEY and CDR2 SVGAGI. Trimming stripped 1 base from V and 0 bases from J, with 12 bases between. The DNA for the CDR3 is TGTGCCAGCAGTTACTTCCCGCCGACGGCGAACACCGGGGAGCTGTTTTTT. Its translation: CASSYFPPTANTGELFF.

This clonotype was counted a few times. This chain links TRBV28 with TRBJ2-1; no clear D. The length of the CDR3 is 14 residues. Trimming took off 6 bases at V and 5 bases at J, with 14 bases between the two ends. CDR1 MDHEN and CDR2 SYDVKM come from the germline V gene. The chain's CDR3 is CASSEAGRHNEQFF. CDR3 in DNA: TGTGCCAGCAGCGAGGCAGGCCGGCACAATGAGCAGTTCTTC.

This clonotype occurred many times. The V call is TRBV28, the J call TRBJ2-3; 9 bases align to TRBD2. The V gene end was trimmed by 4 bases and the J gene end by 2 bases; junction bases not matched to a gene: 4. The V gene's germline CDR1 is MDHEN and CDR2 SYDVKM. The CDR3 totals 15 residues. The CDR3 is CASSSPSGNTDTQYF. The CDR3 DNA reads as TGTGCCAGCAGTTCTCCTAGCGGGAACACAGATACGCAGTATTTT.

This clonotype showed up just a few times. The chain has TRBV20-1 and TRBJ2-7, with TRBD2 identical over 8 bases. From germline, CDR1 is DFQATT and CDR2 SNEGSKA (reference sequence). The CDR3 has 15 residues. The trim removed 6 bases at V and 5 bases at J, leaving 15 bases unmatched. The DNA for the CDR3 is TGCAGTGCCGATGGAGCGGGAGCCCCCGACCACGAGCAGTACTTC. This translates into CSADGAGAPDHEQYF.

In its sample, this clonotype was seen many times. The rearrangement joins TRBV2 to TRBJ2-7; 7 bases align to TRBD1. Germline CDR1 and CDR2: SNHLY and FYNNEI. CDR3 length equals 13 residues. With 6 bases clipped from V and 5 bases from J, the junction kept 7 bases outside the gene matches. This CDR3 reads CASSADRVDEQYF. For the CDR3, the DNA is TGTGCCAGCAGCGCCGACAGGGTCGACGAGCAGTACTTC.

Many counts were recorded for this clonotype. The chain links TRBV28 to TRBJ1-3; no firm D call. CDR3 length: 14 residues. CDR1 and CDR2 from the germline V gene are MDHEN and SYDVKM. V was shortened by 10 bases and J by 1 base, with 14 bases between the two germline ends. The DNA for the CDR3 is TGTGCCATCCTAGACGGGAGATCTGGAAACACCATATATTTT. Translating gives CAILDGRSGNTIYF.

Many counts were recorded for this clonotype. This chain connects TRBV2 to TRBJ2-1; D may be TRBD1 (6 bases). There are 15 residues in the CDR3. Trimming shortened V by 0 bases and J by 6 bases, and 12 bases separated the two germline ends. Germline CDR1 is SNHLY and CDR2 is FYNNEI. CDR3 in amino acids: CASSEAGVGANEQFF. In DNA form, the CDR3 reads TGTGCCAGCAGTGAAGCGGGTGTGGGGGCCAATGAGCAGTTCTTC.

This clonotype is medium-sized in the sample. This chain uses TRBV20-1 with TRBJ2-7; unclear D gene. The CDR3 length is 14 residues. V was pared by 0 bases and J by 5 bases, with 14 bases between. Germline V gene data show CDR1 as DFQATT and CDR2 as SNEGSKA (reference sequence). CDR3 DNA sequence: TGCAGTGCTAGAGATCCGGTTCTGGACCACGAGCAGTACTTC. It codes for CSARDPVLDHEQYF.

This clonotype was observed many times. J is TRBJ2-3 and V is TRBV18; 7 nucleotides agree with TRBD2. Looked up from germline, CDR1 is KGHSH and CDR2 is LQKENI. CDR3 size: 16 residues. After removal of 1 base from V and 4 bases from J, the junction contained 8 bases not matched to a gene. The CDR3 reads CASSPLAGEGADTQYF. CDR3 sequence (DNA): TGTGCCAGCTCACCACTTGCGGGAGAAGGGGCAGATACGCAGTATTTT. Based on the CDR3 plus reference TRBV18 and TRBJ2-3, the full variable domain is NAGVMQNPRHLVRRRGQEARLRCSPMKGHSHVYWYRQLPEEGLKFMVYLQKENIIDESGMPKERFSAEFPKEGPSILRIQQVVRGDSAAYFCASSPLAGEGADTQYFGPGTRLTVL.

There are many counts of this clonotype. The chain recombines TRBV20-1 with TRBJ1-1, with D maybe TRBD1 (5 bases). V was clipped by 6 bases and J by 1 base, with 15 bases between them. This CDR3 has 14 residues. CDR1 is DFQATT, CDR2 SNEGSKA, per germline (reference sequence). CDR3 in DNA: TGCAGTGCCGAGCGGGACGGACGGAACACTGAAGCTTTCTTT. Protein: CSAERDGRNTEAFF.

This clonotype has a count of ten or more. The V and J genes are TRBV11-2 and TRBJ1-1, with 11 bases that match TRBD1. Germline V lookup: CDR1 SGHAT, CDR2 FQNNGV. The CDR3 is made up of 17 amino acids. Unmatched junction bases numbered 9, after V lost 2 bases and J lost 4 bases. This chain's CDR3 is CASSLKGQGESVTEAFF. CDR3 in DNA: TGTGCCAGCAGCTTAAAGGGACAGGGGGAATCGGTCACTGAAGCTTTCTTT.

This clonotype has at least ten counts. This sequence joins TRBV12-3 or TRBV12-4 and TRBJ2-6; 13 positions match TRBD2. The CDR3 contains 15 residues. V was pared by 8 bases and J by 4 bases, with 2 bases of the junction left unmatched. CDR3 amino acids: CASGTSGAGANVLTF. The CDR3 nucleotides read TGTGCCAGCGGGACTAGCGGGGCCGGGGCCAACGTCCTGACTTTC.

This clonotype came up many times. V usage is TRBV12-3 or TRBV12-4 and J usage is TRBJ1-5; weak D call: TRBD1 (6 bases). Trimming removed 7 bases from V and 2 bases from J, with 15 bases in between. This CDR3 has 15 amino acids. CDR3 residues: CASTIRGIGNQPQHF. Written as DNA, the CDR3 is TGTGCCAGCACCATCAGGGGAATCGGCAATCAGCCCCAGCATTTT.

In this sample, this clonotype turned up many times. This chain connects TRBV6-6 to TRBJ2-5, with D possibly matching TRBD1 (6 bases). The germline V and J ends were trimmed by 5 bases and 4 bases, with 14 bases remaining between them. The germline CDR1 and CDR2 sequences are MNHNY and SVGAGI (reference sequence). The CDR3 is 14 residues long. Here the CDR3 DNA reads TGTGCCAGCAGTATACAGGGATCCGGAGAGACCCAGTACTTC. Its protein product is CASSIQGSGETQYF.

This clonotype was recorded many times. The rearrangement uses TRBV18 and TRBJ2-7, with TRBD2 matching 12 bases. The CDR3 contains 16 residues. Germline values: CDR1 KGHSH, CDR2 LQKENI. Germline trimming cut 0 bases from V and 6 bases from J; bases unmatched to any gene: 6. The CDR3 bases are TGTGCCAGCTCACCACCGTTGACTAGCGGGAGTGGCGAGCAGTACTTC. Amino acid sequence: CASSPPLTSGSGEQYF.

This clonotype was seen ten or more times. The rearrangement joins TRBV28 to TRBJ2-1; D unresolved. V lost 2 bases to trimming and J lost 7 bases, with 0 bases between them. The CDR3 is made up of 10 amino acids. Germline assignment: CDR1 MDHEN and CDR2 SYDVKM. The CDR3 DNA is TGTGCCAGCAGTTTAAATGAGCAGTTCTTC. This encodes CASSLNEQFF.

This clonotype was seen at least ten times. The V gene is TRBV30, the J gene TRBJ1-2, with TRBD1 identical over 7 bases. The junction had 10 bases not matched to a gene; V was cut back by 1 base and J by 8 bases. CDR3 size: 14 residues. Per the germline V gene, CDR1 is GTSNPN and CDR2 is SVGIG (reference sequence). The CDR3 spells CAWSGTGAVRGYTF. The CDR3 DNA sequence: TGTGCCTGGAGTGGGACAGGAGCCGTAAGGGGCTACACCTTC.

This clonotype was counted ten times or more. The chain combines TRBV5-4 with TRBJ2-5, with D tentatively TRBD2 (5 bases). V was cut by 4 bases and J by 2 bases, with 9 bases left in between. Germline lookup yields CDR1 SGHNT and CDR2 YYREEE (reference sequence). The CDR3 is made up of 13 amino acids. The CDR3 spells CASSPDWQETQYF. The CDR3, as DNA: TGTGCCAGCAGCCCGGACTGGCAAGAGACCCAGTACTTC.

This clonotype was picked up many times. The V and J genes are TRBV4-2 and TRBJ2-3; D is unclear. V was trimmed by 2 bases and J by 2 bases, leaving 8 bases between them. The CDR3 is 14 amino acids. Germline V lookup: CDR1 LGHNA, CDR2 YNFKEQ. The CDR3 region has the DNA TGTGCCAGCAGCCAACAAGGTGCCACAGATACGCAGTATTTT. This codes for CASSQQGATDTQYF.

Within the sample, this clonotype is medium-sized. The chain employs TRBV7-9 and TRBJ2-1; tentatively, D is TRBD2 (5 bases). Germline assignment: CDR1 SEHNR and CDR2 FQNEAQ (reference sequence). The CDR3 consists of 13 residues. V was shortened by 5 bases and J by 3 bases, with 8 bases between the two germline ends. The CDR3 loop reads CASSPGFYNEQFF. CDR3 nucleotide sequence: TGTGCCAGCAGCCCGGGGTTCTACAATGAGCAGTTCTTC.

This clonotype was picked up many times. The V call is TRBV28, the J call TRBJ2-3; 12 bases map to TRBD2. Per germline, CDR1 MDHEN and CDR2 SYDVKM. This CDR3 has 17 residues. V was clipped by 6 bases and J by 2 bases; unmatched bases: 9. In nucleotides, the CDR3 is TGTGCCAGCAGCCCAGCCGGGACTAGCGGGCCCACAGATACGCAGTATTTT. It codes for CASSPAGTSGPTDTQYF.

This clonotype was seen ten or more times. The chain's CDR3 is CASSSSLTGAYGYTF. The DNA for the CDR3 is TGTGCCAGCAGTTCTAGCCTGACAGGGGCATACGGCTACACCTTC. The genes are TRBV11-2 and TRBJ1-2, with 8 nucleotides matching TRBD1. V shed 6 bases, J shed 8 bases, and the junction held 14 bases outside the gene matches. CDR3 length: 15 residues. The germline V gene has CDR1 SGHAT and CDR2 FQNNGV.

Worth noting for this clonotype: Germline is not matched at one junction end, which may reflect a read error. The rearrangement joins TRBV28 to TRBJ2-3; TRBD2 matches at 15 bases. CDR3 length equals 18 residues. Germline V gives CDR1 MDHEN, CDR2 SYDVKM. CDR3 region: CASSLLGLAGGITDAQYF. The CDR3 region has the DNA TGTGCCAGCAGTTTATTAGGACTAGCGGGAGGGATCACAGATGCGCAGTATTTT.

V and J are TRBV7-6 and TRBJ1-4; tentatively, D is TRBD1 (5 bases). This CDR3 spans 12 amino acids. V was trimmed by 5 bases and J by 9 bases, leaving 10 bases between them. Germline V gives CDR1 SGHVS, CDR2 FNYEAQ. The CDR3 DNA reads TGTGCCAGCAGCCCCGGGGGGAAAAAACTGTTTTTT. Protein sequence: CASSPGGKKLFF.

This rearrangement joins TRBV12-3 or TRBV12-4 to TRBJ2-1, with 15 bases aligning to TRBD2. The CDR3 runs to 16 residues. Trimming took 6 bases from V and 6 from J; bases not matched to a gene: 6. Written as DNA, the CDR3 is TGTGCCAGCAGCCCCGGACTAGCGGGAGGGTTCAATGAGCAGTTCTTC. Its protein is CASSPGLAGGFNEQFF.